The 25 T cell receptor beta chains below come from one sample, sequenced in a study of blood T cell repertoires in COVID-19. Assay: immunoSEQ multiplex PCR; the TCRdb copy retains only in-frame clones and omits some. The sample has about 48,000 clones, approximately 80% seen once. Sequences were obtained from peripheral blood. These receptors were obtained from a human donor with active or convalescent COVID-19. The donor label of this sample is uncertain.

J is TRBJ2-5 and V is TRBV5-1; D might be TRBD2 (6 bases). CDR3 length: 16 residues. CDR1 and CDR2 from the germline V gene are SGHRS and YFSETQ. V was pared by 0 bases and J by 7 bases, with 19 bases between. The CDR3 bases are TGCGCCAGCAGCTTGGAGGGAGGAGGGTCGTTGAGGACCCAGTACTTC. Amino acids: CASSLEGGGSLRTQYF.

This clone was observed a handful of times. CDR3 DNA: TGTGCCTGGGACGGGGGTGGCGGCTACACCTTC. Its translation: CAWDGGGGYTF. The chain recombines TRBV30 with TRBJ1-2, with D possibly TRBD1 on 5 matching bases. The CDR3 has 11 residues. Trimming shortened V by 5 bases and J by 8 bases, and 12 bases separated the two germline ends. Germline V gives CDR1 GTSNPN, CDR2 SVGIG (reference sequence).

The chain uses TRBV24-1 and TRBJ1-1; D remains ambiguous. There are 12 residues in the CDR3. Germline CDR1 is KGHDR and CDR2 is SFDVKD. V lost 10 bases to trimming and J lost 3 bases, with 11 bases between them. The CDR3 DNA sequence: TGTGCCACTTCCGGGCGGGACACTGAAGCTTTCTTT. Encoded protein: CATSGRDTEAFF.

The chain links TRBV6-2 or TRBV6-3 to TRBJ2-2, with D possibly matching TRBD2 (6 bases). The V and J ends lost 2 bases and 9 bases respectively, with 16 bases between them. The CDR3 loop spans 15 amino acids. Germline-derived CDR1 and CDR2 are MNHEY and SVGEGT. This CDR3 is CASSYLLTSPRELFF. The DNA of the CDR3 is TGTGCCAGCAGTTACCTCTTGACTAGTCCGAGGGAGCTGTTTTTT.

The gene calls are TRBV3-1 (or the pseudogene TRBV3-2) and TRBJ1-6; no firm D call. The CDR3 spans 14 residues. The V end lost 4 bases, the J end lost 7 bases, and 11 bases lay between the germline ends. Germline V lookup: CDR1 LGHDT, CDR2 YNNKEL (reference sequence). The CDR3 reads CASSPGLFNSPLHF. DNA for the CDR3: TGTGCCAGCAGCCCCGGTCTATTCAATTCACCCCTCCACTTT.

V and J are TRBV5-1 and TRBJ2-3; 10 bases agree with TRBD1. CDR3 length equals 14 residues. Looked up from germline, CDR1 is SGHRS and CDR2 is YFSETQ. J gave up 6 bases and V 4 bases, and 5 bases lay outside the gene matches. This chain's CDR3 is CASSSGTGADTQYF. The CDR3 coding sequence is TGCGCCAGCAGCAGCGGGACAGGGGCCGATACGCAGTATTTT.

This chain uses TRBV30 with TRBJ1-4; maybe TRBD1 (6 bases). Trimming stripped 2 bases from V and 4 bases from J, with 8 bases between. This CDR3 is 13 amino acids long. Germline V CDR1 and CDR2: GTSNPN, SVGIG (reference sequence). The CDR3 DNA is TGTGCCTGGAGTTACAGGGATAATGAAAAACTGTTTTTT. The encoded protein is CAWSYRDNEKLFF.

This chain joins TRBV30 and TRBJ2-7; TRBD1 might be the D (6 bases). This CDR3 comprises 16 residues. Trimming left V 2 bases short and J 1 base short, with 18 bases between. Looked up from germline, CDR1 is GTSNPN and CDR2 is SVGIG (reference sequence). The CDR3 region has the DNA TGTGCCTGGAGTCCTCCGGGTGGGGGCAGATCCTACGAGCAGTACTTC. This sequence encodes CAWSPPGGGRSYEQYF. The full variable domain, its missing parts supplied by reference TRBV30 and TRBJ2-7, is SQTIHQWPATLVQPVGSPLSLECTVEGTSNPNLYWYRQAAGRGLQLLFYSVGIGQISSEVPQNLSASRPQDRQFILSSKKLLLSDSGFYLCAWSPPGGGRSYEQYFGPGTRLTVT.

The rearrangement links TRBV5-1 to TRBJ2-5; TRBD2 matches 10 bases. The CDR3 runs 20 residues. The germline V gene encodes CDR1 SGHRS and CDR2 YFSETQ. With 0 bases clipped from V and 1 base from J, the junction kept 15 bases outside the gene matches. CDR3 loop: CASSLGALSGLAGAQETQYF. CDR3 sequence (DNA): TGCGCCAGCAGCTTGGGGGCGTTGTCGGGGCTAGCGGGAGCCCAAGAGACCCAGTACTTC.

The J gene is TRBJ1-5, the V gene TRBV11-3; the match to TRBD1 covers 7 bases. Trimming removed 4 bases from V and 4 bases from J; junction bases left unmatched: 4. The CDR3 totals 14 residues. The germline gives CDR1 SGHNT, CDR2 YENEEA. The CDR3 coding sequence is TGTGCCAGCAGCTCGACAGGGCCGAATCAGCCCCAGCATTTT. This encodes CASSSTGPNQPQHF.

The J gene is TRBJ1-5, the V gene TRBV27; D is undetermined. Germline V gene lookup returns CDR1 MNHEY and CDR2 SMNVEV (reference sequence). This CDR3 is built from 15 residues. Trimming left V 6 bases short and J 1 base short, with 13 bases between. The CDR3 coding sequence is TGTGCCAGCAGCCTTGGTGGAGGGAGCAATCAGCCCCAGCATTTT. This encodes CASSLGGGSNQPQHF.

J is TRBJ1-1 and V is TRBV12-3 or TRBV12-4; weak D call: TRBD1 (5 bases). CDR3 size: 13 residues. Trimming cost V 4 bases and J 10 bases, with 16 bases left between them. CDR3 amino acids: CASSSSPGGGAFF. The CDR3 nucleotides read TGTGCCAGCAGTTCCTCCCCTGGGGGAGGAGCTTTCTTT.

CDR3 residues: CASSWTSDNEQFF. CDR3 sequence (DNA): TGTGCCAGCAGCTGGACTAGCGACAATGAGCAGTTCTTC. This chain uses TRBV5-5 with TRBJ2-1; 9 bases line up with TRBD2. CDR1 and CDR2 from the germline V gene are SGHKS and YYEKEE (reference sequence). Trimming cost V 3 bases and J 5 bases; bases outside gene matches: 0. The CDR3 has 13 amino acids.

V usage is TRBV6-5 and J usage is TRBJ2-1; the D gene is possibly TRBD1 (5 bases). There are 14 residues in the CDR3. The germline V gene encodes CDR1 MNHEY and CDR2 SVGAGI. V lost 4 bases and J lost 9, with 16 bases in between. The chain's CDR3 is CASSSQGSRVEQFF. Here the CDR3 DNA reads TGTGCCAGCAGTTCCCAGGGTAGCCGAGTTGAGCAGTTCTTC.

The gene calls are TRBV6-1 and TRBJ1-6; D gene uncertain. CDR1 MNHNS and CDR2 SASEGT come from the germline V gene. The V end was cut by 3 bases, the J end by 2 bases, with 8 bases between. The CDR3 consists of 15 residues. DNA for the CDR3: TGTGCCAGCAGTGAGAGTAAACCCTATAATTCACCCCTCCACTTT. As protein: CASSESKPYNSPLHF.

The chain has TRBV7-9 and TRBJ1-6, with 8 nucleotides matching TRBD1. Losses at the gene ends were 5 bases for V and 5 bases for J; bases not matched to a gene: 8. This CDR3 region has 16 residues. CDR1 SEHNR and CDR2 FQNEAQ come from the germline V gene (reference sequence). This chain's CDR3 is CASSPRQGMDNSPLHF. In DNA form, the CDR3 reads TGTGCCAGCAGCCCGAGACAGGGGATGGATAATTCACCCCTCCACTTT.

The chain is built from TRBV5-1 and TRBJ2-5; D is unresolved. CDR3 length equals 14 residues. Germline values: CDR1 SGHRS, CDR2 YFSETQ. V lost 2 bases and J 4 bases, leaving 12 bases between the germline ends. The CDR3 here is CASSLESATETQYF. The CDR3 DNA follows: TGCGCCAGCAGCTTAGAGTCTGCCACAGAGACCCAGTACTTC.

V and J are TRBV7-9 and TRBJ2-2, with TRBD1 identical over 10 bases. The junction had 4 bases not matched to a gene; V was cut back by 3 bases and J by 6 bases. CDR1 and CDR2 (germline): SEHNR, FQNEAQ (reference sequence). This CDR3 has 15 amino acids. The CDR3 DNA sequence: TGTGCCAGCAGCTTTCCGGGACAGGGGCCCGGGGAGCTGTTTTTT. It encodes CASSFPGQGPGELFF.

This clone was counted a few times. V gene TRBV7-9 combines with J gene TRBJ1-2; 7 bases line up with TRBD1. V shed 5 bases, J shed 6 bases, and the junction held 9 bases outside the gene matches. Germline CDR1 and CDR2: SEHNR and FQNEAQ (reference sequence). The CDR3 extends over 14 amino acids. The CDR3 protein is CASSPMTGIHGYTF. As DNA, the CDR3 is TGTGCCAGCAGCCCGATGACAGGGATTCATGGCTACACCTTC.

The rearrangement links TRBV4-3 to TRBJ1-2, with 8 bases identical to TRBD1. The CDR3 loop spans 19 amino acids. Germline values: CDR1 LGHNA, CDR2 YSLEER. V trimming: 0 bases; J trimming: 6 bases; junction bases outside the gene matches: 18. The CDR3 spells CASSQEIGIQGASLNGYTF. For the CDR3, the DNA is TGCGCCAGCAGCCAAGAGATTGGTATCCAGGGGGCGAGTTTAAATGGCTACACCTTC.

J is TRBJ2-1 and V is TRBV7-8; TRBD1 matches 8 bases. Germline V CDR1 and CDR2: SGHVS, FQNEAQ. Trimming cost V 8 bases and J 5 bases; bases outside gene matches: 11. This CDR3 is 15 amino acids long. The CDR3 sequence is CASGYPRTGNNEQFF. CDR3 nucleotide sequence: TGTGCCAGCGGATATCCCAGGACAGGGAACAATGAGCAGTTCTTC.

CDR3 coding DNA: TGTGCCAGCAGCTCTAGCGGGAAGACAGATACGCAGTATTTT. Protein product: CASSSSGKTDTQYF. The chain combines TRBV9 with TRBJ2-3, with 9 bases matching TRBD2. The trim removed 4 bases at V and 3 bases at J, leaving 3 bases unmatched. Germline CDR1 SGDLS, CDR2 YYNGEE. The CDR3 extends over 14 amino acids. The entire variable domain, with the rest obtained from reference TRBV9 and TRBJ2-3, is as follows: DSGVTQTPKHLITATGQRVTLRCSPRSGDLSVYWYQQSLDQGLQFLIQYYNGEERAKGNILERFSAQQFPDLHSELNLSSLELGDSALYFCASSSSGKTDTQYFGPGTRLTVL.

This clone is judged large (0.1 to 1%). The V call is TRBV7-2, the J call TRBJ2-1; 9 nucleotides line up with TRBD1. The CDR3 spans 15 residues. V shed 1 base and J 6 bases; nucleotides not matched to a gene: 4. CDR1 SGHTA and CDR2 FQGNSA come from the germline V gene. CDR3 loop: CASSLGQGEGNEQFF. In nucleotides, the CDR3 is TGTGCCAGCAGCTTAGGACAGGGGGAAGGCAATGAGCAGTTCTTC.

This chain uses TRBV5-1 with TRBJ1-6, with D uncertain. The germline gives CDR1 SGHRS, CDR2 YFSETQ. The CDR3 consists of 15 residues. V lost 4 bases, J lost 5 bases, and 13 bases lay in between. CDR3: CASSPMSGNNSPLHF. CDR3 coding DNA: TGCGCCAGCAGCCCGATGTCCGGGAATAATTCACCCCTCCACTTT.

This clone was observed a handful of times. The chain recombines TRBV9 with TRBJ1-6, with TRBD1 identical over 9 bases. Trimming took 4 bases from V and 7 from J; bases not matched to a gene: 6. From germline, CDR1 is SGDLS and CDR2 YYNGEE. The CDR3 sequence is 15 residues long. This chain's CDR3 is CASSPQTGGNSPLHF. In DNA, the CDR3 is TGTGCCAGCAGCCCTCAGACAGGGGGAAATTCACCCCTCCACTTT.